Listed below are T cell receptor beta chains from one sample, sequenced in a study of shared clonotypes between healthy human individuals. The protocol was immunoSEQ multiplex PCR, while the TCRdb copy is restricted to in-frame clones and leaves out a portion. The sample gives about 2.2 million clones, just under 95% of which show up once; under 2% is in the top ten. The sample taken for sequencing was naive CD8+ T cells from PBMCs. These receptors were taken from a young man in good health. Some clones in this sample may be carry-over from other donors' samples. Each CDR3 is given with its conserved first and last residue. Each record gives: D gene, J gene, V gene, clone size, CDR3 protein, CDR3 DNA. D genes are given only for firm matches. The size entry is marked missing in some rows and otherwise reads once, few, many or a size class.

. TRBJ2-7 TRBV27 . CASSDRSSYEQYF TGTGCCAGCAGTGACAGGAGCTCCTACGAGCAGTACTTC
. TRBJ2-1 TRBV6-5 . CASTPDWRLNEQFF TGTGCCAGCACCCCTGACTGGCGCCTCAATGAGCAGTTCTTC
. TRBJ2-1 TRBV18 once CASSIRRASYNEQFF TGTGCCAGCTCAATACGCAGAGCTTCCTACAATGAGCAGTTCTTC
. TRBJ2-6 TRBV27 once CASSIMGSGANVLTF TGTGCCAGCAGTATCATGGGCTCCGGGGCCAACGTCCTGACTTTC
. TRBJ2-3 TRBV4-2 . CASSQVSSYTDTQYF TGTGCCAGCAGCCAAGTTAGCTCTTACACAGATACGCAGTATTTT
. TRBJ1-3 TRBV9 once CASSVVGGNGNTIYF TGTGCCAGCAGCGTAGTGGGCGGTAATGGAAACACCATATATTTT
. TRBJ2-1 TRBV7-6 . CASSTDYNEQFF TGTGCCAGCAGCACGGACTATAATGAGCAGTTCTTC
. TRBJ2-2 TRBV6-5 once CASSSKGGRPTGELFF TGTGCCAGCAGTTCGAAAGGGGGGAGGCCGACCGGGGAGCTGTTTTTT
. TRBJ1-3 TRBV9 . CASSVGGPPTGNTIYF TGTGCCAGCAGCGTAGGGGGTCCACCGACTGGAAACACCATATATTTT
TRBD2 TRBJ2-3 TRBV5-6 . CASSPWLREASGATDTQYF TGTGCCAGCTCACCGTGGCTCCGGGAGGCTAGCGGGGCCACAGATACGCAGTATTTT